These T cell receptor beta chains were read from a single sample in a study of cytotoxic CD8 clonotypes in ibrutinib-treated CLL. The repertoire was sequenced with immunoSEQ multiplex PCR; TCRdb's copy has only in-frame clones and lacks some. The sample has about 68,000 clones; 90% are singletons. The source was PBMCs, collected after 12 months of ibrutinib treatment. Receptors originate from a human donor with chronic lymphocytic leukemia. Each CDR3 is given without its conserved first and last residue. Fields, in order: J gene, V gene, CDR3 protein.

>TRBJ2-2|TRBV25-1
ASSGGENTGELF
>TRBJ2-1|TRBV19
ASSIGRGGGGPLYNEQF
>TRBJ2-3|TRBV7-2
ASRVRLGTDTQY
>TRBJ1-5|TRBV19
ASNQGSNQPQH
>TRBJ2-3|TRBV7-3
ASSRSGGPNTDTQY
>TRBJ2-1|TRBV11-3
ASSLLVRTSGRLGDEQF
>TRBJ2-7|TRBV19
ASSIAGTSGRREQY
>TRBJ2-5|TRBV30
AWSKGIQETQY
>TRBJ2-1|TRBV6-5
VSSYLGNEQF
>TRBJ2-7|TRBV6-5
ASSRSVGEQY
>TRBJ2-2|TRBV4-2
ASSQELAGNTGELF
>TRBJ2-7|TRBV6-4
ASSDSGGKATYEQY
>TRBJ1-2|TRBV2
ASSERREDGYT
>TRBJ2-1|TRBV9
ASSPHLADEQF
>TRBJ1-4|TRBV30
AWSARGLDNEKLF
>TRBJ2-3|TRBV14
ASSQLSRASYTDTQY
>TRBJ2-5|TRBV9
ASSARAGGSETQY
>TRBJ1-5|TRBV7-2
ASSFHSNQPQH
>TRBJ1-1|TRBV19
ASSTLNDHTEAF
>TRBJ2-3|TRBV5-6
ASSLVGTSGSVDTQY
>TRBJ1-1|TRBV11-3
ASSWVNGLNTEAF
>TRBJ2-1|TRBV30
AWSPSLGAYNEQF
>TRBJ2-7|TRBV7-2
ASSSSGRASAYEQY
>TRBJ2-7|TRBV4-2
ASSQDTATYEQY
>TRBJ1-2|TRBV10-2
ASRGQGRNYGYT
>TRBJ2-7|TRBV2
ASRKGQGLLYEQY
>TRBJ2-5|TRBV7-9
ASSLWSSGATQY
>TRBJ2-1|TRBV15
ATSRDLSTTYNEQF
>TRBJ1-4|TRBV6-5
ASTSHVWAVELF
>TRBJ1-1|TRBV6-5
ASNSPGWTEAF
>TRBJ2-6|TRBV5-1
ASSPNDRVYQSGANVLT
>TRBJ2-1|TRBV6-5
ASSYTRLELF
>TRBJ2-7|TRBV2
ASSDLSGRASYEQY
>TRBJ2-1|TRBV9
ASTPSPAIEYNEQF
>TRBJ1-5|TRBV7-3
ASSLGRNQPQH
>TRBJ1-2|TRBV15
ATSREEGQASGYT
>TRBJ2-1|TRBV5-1
ASSSRVGTSGSGAPREQF
>TRBJ2-7|TRBV6-1
ASSERPSGMYEQY
>TRBJ2-7|TRBV27
ASSDLSGRPREQY
>TRBJ2-7|TRBV12-5
ASGLGRAAPYEQY
>TRBJ2-3|TRBV9
ASNDAELTDTQY
>TRBJ2-7|TRBV7-9
ASSFGQGAYYEQY
>TRBJ2-1|TRBV7-3
ASSLSFRTSGRALFDEQF
>TRBJ2-2|TRBV18
ASSPQASRGELF
>TRBJ1-1|TRBV10-1
ASSSAWEGAEAF
>TRBJ2-1|TRBV4-1
ASSLTSGMDEQF
>TRBJ1-3|TRBV19
ASSMMMSSGNTIY
>TRBJ2-7|TRBV11-2
ASSLLRGTYEQY
>TRBJ1-1|TRBV21-1
ASSKGEINTEAF
>TRBJ2-1|TRBV25-1
ASSDSGSRYNEQF
>TRBJ2-7|TRBV14
ASSQWGGVEQY
>TRBJ2-5|TRBV5-1
ASSLDDAGSGETQY
>TRBJ2-3|TRBV18
ASSPGQGGSDTQY
>TRBJ2-3|TRBV6-4
ASRDSSTDTQY
>TRBJ1-1|TRBV6-5
ASIHDREGRGAF
>TRBJ2-3|TRBV5-5
ASSLRTDTQY
>TRBJ2-3|TRBV27
ASSPREGDTQY
>TRBJ2-6|TRBV27
ASEREWVSGANVLT
>TRBJ2-2|TRBV28
ASSFFQGALDTGELF
>TRBJ2-3|TRBV7-2
ASTRRHAPQDTQY